Listed below are T cell receptor beta chains from one sample, sequenced in a study of blood T cells in healthy people across ages. TCRdb itself ran the 5' RACE reads through MiXCR, one entry per CDR3 protein. Found here are approximately 1,000,000 distinct CDR3 sequences, 40% to 45% of them singletons; the top ten hold under 20%. The sequenced sample consisted of blood. The source is a woman aged 60 to 75 in good health. Both conserved end residues are part of each CDR3. The D gene is left open where the match is weak. Where a row states a size, it is once, few, many or the class of an expanded clone; other rows omit it.

TRBV15,TRBD1,few,TRBJ2-5,TGTGCCACCAGCAGGGAGGTTATTTCGCCGGACAGGGAAGAGACCCAGTACTTC,CATSREVISPDREETQYF
TRBV5-1,NA,NA,TRBJ2-3,TGCGCCAGCAGCCTTAGGACTGCGGGGGATACGCAGTATTTT,CASSLRTAGDTQYF
TRBV11-2,NA,NA,TRBJ2-5,TGTGCCAGCAGCTTGGACGTCGCACCGATACAAGAGACCCAGTACTTC,CASSLDVAPIQETQYF
TRBV20-1,NA,NA,TRBJ1-2,TGCAGTGCTAGTGTAGGGGTGCAGTTTGGCTACACCTTC,CSASVGVQFGYTF
TRBV20-1,NA,NA,TRBJ1-1,TGCAGTGCCTCCAGGGGTCAGGGGCGGACTGAAGCTTTCTTT,CSASRGQGRTEAFF
TRBV28,NA,few,TRBJ1-5,TGTGCCAGCAGTTTTAGGCTCGGAGGCAATCAGCCCCAGCATTTT,CASSFRLGGNQPQHF
TRBV5-1,NA,NA,TRBJ1-2,TGCGCCAGCAGCTTGTATGGGGGCTATGGCTACACCTTC,CASSLYGGYGYTF
TRBV20-1,TRBD1,few,TRBJ1-2,TGCAGTGCTCCTGGACAGGGGCCTAACTATGGCTACACCTTC,CSAPGQGPNYGYTF
TRBV29-1,TRBD1,NA,TRBJ1-1,TGCAGCGTTCCGACAGGGGTTAAGAACACTGAAGCTTTCTTT,CSVPTGVKNTEAFF
TRBV4-2,TRBD2,few,TRBJ2-5,TGTGCCAGCAGCCAAGAGCGGGGGGGCCAAGAGACCCAGTACTTC,CASSQERGGQETQYF
TRBV9,TRBD2,NA,TRBJ2-1,TGTGCCAGCAGCCCTCCGGGACTAGCTTTCCATGAGCAGTTCTTC,CASSPPGLAFHEQFF
TRBV6-6,NA,NA,TRBJ2-1,TGTGCCAGCAGTCTAGGTCCGACCTACAATGAGCAGTTCTTC,CASSLGPTYNEQFF
TRBV7-2,NA,NA,TRBJ1-2,TGTGCCAGCAGTAGCGGGTTGTCCATCGTGTATGGCTACACCTTC,CASSSGLSIVYGYTF
TRBV7-6,NA,NA,TRBJ2-5,TGTGCCAGCAGCTTAGTGCAGCCAGGAGTTTTAGAAGAGACCCAGTACTTC,CASSLVQPGVLEETQYF
TRBV7-9,NA,few,TRBJ2-7,TGTGCCAGCAGCTTAGAGCCAGGGAACCCCTACGAGCAGTACTTC,CASSLEPGNPYEQYF
TRBV11-2,TRBD2,NA,TRBJ2-5,TGTGCCAGCAGCCCGCCGGGGCGGGGGGCGCAGTACTTC,CASSPPGRGAQYF
TRBV5-8,TRBD1,NA,TRBJ1-1,TGTGCCAGCAGAATGCAGGGGGCTGAAGCTTTCTTT,CASRMQGAEAFF
TRBV5-5,NA,NA,TRBJ2-7,TGTGCCAGCAGCGCTGGACTAACGATCGAGCAGTACTTC,CASSAGLTIEQYF
TRBV20-1,NA,few,TRBJ2-7,TGCAGTGCTAGGCAATTTGGGGGAGGCCCCACCTACGAGCAGTACTTC,CSARQFGGGPTYEQYF
TRBV25-1,NA,few,TRBJ2-5,TGTGCCAGCAGTGCGGGGGCTCAAGAGACCCAGTACTTC,CASSAGAQETQYF
TRBV9,NA,NA,TRBJ2-1,TGTGCCAGCAGCGTAGGGCTCGCTGGGTGGAATGAGCAGTTCTTC,CASSVGLAGWNEQFF
TRBV7-9,NA,few,TRBJ2-7,TGTGCCAGCAGCTTAGGGCAGTTCGAGGGGGACTACGAGCAGTACTTC,CASSLGQFEGDYEQYF
TRBV3-1,NA,NA,TRBJ1-2,TGTGCCAGCAGCCAAGATGGAGGGAATGGCTACACCTTC,CASSQDGGNGYTF
TRBV18,TRBD1,NA,TRBJ1-1,TGTGCCAGCTCACCACAGGACAGGTTGAACACTGAAGCTTTCTTT,CASSPQDRLNTEAFF
TRBV7-9,NA,NA,TRBJ2-1,TGTGCCAGCAGCGTTATCGTGGGGTTTGAGCAGTTCTTC,CASSVIVGFEQFF
TRBV11-3,NA,NA,TRBJ2-3,TGTGCCAGCAGCCAGGGGATTGATACGCAGTATTTT,CASSQGIDTQYF
TRBV29-1,TRBD1,few,TRBJ2-7,TGCAGCGTTCTAGAATACCCGGGACAGCACTACGAGCAGTACTTC,CSVLEYPGQHYEQYF
TRBV7-3,NA,NA,TRBJ2-7,TGTGCCAGCAGCTTAGAGTTGGCAGGGTCCAACGAGCAGTACTTC,CASSLELAGSNEQYF
TRBV28,NA,few,TRBJ1-2,TGTGCCAGCAGTTTAGCCCATCTAACACAGGGTTTCTATGGCTACACCTTC,CASSLAHLTQGFYGYTF